This entry describes one T cell receptor (beta chain). The target of this receptor is not known. No much larger clone is present one base from it, and per-base qualities are unavailable. Libraries were prepared through the immunoSEQ multiplex PCR assay. About 10^5 TCR templates per sample were assayed by the deep sequencing platform. Genomic DNA extracted from sorted T cells was the material used for TCRbeta CDR3 sequencing. The authors' analysis ran thus. The R programming language was used for clonal analysis of TCRbeta CDR3 data. Comparing unstimulated samples against CFSE-low samples taken after the reaction was how alloreactive CD4+ and CD8+ clones were defined. Alloreactive CD4+ clones were assigned to regulatory or non-regulatory origin by matching sequences to sorted unstimulated Treg and non-Treg repertoires. TCRdb's version of the immuneACCESS table is confined to in-frame rearrangements and falls short of the full clone set. An unresolved V gene accounts for under half of the shortfall where checked; the remainder is of unknown origin. D and trimming were read from the DNA, whereas the V and J calls and clone size are those reported in that table. This sample lists more than 85,000 clones; roughly 90% were detected once. The ten largest clones take up more than 0.95% of the sample.

The germline V gene provides CDR1 SQVTM and CDR2 ANQGSEA. Between the V and J ends, shortened by 5 bases and 0 bases respectively, the junction contains 6 bases. The CDR3 goes from the cysteine to the phenylalanine over 12 residues. Only the CDR3 DNA stays, 36 bases, in frame from base 1. This sample stems from a study of siplizumab effects on memory and regulatory T cells (dated by TCRdb to the late 2010s). About the study as a whole: The study looked at the effect of siplizumab, an anti-CD2 antibody, on alloreactive T-cell subsets in allogeneic mixed lymphocyte reactions made from human PBMCs. Overall results and qualifications from the work: Because sequences at frequencies below about 10^-5 were poorly captured, only a minor fraction of alloreactive clones could be mapped back to unstimulated subsets. Whether proliferating Tregs from siplizumab cultures actually had suppressive function was not functionally confirmed. Unstimulated naive T cells appeared more diverse than memory T cells, and naive cells seemed to contribute substantially to the alloresponse. Among mappable alloreactive CD4+ clones, the Treg-derived fraction averaged approximately 66% with siplizumab versus 25% to 30% in control reactions. The cumulative frequency of alloreactive sequences traceable to unstimulated CD4+ memory T cells was significantly reduced by siplizumab. Roughly 75-95% of proliferating CD4+ or CD8+ clones could not be assigned a naive or memory phenotype.

Sorted unstimulated T cells and proliferating T cells recovered from mixed lymphocyte reactions underwent TCRbeta CDR3 sequencing. Fresh whole blood from nine to ten HLA-typed healthy donors was used as the source from which PBMCs were isolated. This clonotype was obtained from a human donor in good health. Sequencing used CD4+ T cells sorted from blood. The chain is made from TRBV29-1 and TRBJ2-3; a confident D gene designation cannot be given. The CDR3 is CSVTFSTDTQYF. The base sequence is TGCAGCGTTACGTTTAGCACAGATACGCAGTATTTT.